This TCR beta chain was recovered during a study of T cell responses to AZD1222 COVID-19 vaccine. Study context: Second-dose recipients at about 4 or about 12 weeks were treated as one pooled group. Notes on the study in general: Vaccine-associated CD4 TCRs spanned spike, dominant at 160-218 and 743-854.

The germline V gene has CDR1 GTSNPN and CDR2 SVGIG (reference sequence). The CDR3 runs to 13 residues. The V gene end was trimmed by 5 bases and the J gene end by 2 bases; junction bases not matched to a gene: 5. Libraries were prepared by immunoSEQ multiplex PCR; TCRdb keeps only in-frame clonotypes and omits some of them. The table records about 150,000 clones, approximately 90% of them present only once. Comments on this clone: The antigen remains undetermined.

Specimen: peripheral blood, collected on day 0 of AZD1222 vaccination. This clonotype was obtained from an adult in good health. The gene calls are TRBV30 and TRBJ1-1; 7 bases align to TRBD1. In DNA form, the CDR3 reads TGTGCCTGGGCGGGACAGTTAAACACTGAAGCTTTCTTT. Translated: CAWAGQLNTEAFF.